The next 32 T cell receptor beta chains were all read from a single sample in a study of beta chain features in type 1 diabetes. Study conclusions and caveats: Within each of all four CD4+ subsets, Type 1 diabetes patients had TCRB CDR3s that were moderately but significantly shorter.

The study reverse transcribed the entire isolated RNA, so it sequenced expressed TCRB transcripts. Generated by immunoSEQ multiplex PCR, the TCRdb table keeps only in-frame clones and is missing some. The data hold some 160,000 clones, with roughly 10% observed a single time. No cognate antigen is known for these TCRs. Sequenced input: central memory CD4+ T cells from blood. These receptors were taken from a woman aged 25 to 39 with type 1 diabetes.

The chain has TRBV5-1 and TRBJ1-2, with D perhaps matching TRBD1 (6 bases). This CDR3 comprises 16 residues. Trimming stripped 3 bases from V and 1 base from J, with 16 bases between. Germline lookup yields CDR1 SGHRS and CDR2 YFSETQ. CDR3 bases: TGCGCCAGCAGCTCCCAACTACTCAGGGGTAACTATGGCTACACCTTC. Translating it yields CASSSQLLRGNYGYTF.

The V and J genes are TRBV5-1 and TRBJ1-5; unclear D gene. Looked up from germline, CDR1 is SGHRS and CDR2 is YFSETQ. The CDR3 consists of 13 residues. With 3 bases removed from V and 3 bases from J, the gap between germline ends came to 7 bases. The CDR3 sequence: CASSSDTNQPQHF. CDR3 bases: TGCGCCAGCAGCTCTGACACCAATCAGCCCCAGCATTTT.

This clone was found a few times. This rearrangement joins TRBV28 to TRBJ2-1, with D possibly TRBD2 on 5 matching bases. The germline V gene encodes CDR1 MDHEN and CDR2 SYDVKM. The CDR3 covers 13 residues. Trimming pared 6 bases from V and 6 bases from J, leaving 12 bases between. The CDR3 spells CASSEADSNEQFF. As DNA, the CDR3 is TGTGCCAGCAGCGAAGCGGACTCCAATGAGCAGTTCTTC.

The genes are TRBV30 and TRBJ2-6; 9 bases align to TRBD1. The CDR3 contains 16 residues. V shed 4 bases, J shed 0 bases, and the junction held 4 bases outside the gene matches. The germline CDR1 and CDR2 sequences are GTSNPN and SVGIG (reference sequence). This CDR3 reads CAWKGTGFSGANVLTF. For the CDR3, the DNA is TGTGCCTGGAAAGGGACAGGGTTCTCTGGGGCCAACGTCCTGACTTTC.

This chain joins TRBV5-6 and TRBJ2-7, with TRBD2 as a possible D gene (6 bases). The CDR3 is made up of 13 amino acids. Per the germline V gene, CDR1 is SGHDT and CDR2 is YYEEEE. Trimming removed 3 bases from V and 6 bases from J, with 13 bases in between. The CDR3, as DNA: TGTGCCAGCAGCTCGGAGACTAGAGGCGAGCAGTACTTC. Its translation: CASSSETRGEQYF.

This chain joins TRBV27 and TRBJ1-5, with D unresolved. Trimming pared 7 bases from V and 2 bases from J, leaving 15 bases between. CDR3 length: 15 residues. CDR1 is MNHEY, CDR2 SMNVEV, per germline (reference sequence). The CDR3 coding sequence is TGTGCCAGCACCCAAACAGCAACTGGCAATCAGCCCCAGCATTTT. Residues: CASTQTATGNQPQHF.

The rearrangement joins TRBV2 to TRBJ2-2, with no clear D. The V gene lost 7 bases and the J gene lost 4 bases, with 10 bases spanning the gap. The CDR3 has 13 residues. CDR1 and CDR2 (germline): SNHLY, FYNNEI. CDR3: CASTGKRTGELFF. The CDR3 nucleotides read TGTGCCAGCACCGGAAAGCGCACCGGGGAGCTGTTTTTT. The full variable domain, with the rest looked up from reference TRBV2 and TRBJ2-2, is EPEVTQTPSHQVTQMGQEVILRCVPISNHLYFYWYRQILGQKVEFLVSFYNNEISEKSEIFDDQFSVERPDGSNFTLKIRSTKLEDSAMYFCASTGKRTGELFFGEGSRLTVL.

In DNA form, the CDR3 reads TGTGCCAGCAGTGCAGCGGGAGTTTACAATGAGCAGTTCTTC. It translates to CASSAAGVYNEQFF. V and J are TRBV27 and TRBJ2-1, with 8 bases fitting TRBD2. The germline gives CDR1 MNHEY, CDR2 SMNVEV (reference sequence). The CDR3 is 14 residues long. The junction had 4 bases not matched to a gene; V was cut back by 5 bases and J by 4 bases.

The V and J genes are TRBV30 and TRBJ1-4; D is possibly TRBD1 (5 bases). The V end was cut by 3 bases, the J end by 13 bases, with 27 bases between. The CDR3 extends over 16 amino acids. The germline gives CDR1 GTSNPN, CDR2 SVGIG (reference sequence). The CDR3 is CAWRGFAGLGMKGLFF. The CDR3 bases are TGTGCCTGGAGAGGCTTTGCGGGACTGGGAATGAAAGGACTGTTTTTT. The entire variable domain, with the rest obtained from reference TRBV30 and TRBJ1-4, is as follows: SQTIHQWPATLVQPVGSPLSLECTVEGTSNPNLYWYRQAAGRGLQLLFYSVGIGQISSEVPQNLSASRPQDRQFILSSKKLLLSDSGFYLCAWRGFAGLGMKGLFFGSGTQLSVL.

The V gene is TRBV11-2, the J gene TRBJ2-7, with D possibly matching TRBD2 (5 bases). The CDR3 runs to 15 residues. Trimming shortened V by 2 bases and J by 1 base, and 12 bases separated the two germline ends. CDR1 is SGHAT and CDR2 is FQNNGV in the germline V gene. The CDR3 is CASSLLGDYSYEQYF. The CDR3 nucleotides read TGTGCCAGCAGCTTATTAGGCGACTATTCCTACGAGCAGTACTTC.

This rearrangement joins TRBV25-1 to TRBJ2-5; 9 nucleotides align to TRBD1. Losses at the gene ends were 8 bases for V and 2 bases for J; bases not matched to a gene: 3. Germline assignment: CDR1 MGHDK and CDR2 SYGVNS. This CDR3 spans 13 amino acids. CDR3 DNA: TGTGCCAGCTGGACAGGGGAACAAGAGACCCAGTACTTC. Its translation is CASWTGEQETQYF.

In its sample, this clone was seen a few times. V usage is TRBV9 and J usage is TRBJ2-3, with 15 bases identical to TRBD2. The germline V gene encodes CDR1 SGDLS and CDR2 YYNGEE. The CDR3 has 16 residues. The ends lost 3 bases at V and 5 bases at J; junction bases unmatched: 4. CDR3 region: CASSGPGLAGGDTQYF. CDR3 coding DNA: TGTGCCAGCAGCGGACCGGGACTAGCGGGAGGAGATACGCAGTATTTT.

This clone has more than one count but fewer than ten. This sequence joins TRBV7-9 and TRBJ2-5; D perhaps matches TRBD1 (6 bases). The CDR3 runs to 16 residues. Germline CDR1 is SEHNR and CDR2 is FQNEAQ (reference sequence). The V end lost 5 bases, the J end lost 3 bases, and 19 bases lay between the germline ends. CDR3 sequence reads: CASSPRSGVAKETQYF. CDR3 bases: TGTGCCAGCAGCCCCCGGTCAGGGGTGGCGAAAGAGACCCAGTACTTC. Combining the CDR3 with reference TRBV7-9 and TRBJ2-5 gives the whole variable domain DTGVSQNPRHKITKRGQNVTFRCDPISEHNRLYWYRQTLGQGPEFLTYFQNEAQLEKSRLLSDRFSAERPKGSFSTLEIQRTEQGDSAMYLCASSPRSGVAKETQYFGPGTRLLVL.

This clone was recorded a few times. CDR3 in amino acids: CASSFLRSRHEQFF. CDR3 nucleotides: TGTGCCAGCAGCTTCTTGAGGAGTAGGCATGAGCAGTTCTTC. This rearrangement joins TRBV7-8 to TRBJ2-1; D not certain. V lost 3 bases, J lost 8 bases, and 14 bases lay in between. This CDR3 is built from 14 residues. Per germline, CDR1 SGHVS and CDR2 FQNEAQ.

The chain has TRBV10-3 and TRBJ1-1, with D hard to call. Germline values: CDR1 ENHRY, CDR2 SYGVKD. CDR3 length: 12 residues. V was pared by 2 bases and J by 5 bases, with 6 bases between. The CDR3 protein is CAISETETEAFF. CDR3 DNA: TGTGCCATCAGTGAGACAGAAACTGAAGCTTTCTTT.

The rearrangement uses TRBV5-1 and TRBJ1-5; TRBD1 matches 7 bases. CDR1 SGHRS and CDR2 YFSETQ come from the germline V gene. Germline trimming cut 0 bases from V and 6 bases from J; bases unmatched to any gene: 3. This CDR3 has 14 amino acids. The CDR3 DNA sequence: TGCGCCAGCAGCTTGGTTGCAGGGGGTCAGCCCCAGCATTTT. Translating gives CASSLVAGGQPQHF.

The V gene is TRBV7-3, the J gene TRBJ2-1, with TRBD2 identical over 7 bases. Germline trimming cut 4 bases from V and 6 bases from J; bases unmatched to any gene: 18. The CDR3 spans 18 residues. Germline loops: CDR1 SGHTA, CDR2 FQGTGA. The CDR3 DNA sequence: TGTGCCAGCAGCTCCCAAGGTCGGGGGAGGGAGCTCGGCAATGAGCAGTTCTTC. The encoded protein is CASSSQGRGRELGNEQFF.

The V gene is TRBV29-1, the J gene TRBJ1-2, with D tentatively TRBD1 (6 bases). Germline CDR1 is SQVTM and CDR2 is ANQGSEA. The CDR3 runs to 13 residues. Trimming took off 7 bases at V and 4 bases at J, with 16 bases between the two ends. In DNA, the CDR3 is TGCAGCGGCTCACTGACAGGAACCTATGGCTACACCTTC. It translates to CSGSLTGTYGYTF.

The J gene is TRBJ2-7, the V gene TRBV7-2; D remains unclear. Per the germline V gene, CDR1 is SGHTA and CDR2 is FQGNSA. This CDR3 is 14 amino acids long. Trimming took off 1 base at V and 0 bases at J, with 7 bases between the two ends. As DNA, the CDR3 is TGTGCCAGCAGCTTAGGGTTCAGCTCCTACGAGCAGTACTTC. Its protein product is CASSLGFSSYEQYF.

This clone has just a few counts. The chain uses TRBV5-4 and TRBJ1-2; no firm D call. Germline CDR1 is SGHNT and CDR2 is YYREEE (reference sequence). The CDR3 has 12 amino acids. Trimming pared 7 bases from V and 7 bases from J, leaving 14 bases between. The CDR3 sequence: CASGEGLGGYTF. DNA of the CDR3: TGTGCCAGCGGAGAGGGTTTAGGTGGCTACACCTTC.

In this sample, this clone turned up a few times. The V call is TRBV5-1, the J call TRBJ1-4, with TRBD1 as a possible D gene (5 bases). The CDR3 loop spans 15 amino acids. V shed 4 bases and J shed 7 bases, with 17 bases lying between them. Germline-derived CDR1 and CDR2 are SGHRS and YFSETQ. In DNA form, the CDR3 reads TGCGCCAGCAGCCGCTCGGCCGGGGGTACTGAAAAACTGTTTTTT. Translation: CASSRSAGGTEKLFF.

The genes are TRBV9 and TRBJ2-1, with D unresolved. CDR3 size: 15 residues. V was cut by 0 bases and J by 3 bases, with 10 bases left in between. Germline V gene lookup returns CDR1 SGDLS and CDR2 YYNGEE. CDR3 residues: CASSVGGGDYNEQFF. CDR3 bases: TGTGCCAGCAGCGTAGGAGGCGGTGACTACAATGAGCAGTTCTTC.

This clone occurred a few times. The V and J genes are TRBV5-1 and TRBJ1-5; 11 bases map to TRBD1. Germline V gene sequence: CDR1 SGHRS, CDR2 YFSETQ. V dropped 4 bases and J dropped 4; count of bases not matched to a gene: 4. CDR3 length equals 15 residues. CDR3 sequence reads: CASSPGTGGNQPQHF. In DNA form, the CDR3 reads TGCGCCAGCAGCCCCGGGACAGGGGGTAATCAGCCCCAGCATTTT.

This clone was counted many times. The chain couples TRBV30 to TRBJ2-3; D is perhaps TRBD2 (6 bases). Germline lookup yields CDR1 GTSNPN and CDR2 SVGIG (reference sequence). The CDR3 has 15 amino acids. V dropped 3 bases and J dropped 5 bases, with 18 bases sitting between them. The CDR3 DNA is TGTGCCTGGAGCGGCGGGGTTTACAGCGGAGATACGCAGTATTTT. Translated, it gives CAWSGGVYSGDTQYF.

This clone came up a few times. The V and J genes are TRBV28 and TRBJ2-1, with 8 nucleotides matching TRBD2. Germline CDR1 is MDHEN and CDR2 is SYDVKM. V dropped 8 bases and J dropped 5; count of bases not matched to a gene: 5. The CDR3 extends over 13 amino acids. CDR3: CASRAGGNNEQFF. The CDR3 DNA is TGTGCCAGCCGCGCGGGGGGAAACAATGAGCAGTTCTTC.

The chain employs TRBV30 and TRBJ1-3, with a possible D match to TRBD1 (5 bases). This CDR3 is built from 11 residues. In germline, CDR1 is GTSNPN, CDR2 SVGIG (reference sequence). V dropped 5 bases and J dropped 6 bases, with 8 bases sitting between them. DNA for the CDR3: TGTGCCTGGGGGACTTCAAACACCATATATTTT. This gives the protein CAWGTSNTIYF.

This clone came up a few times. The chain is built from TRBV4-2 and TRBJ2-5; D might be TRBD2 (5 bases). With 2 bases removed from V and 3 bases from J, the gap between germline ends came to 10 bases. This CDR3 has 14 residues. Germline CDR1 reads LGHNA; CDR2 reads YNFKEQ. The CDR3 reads CASSQWGAEETQYF. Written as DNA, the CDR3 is TGTGCCAGCAGCCAATGGGGAGCGGAAGAGACCCAGTACTTC.

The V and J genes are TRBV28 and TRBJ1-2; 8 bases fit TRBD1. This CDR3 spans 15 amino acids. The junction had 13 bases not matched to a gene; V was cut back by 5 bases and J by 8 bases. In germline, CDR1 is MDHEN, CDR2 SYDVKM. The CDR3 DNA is TGTGCCAGCAGTGCCGTTGGACAGGGTGAAAGAGGCTACACCTTC. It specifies CASSAVGQGERGYTF.

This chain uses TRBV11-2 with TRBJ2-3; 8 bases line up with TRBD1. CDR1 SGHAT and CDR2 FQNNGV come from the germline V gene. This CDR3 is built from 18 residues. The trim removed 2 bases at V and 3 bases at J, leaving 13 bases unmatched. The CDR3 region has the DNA TGTGCCAGCAGCTTACCAACCCTTACAGGGGGAATGACAGATACGCAGTATTTT. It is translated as CASSLPTLTGGMTDTQYF.

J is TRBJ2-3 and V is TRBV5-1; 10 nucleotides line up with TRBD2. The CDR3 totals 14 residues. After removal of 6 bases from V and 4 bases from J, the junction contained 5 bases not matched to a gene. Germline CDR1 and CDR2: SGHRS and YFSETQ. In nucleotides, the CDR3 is TGCGCCAGCAATCCTAGCGGGAGTTCAGATACGCAGTATTTT. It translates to CASNPSGSSDTQYF.

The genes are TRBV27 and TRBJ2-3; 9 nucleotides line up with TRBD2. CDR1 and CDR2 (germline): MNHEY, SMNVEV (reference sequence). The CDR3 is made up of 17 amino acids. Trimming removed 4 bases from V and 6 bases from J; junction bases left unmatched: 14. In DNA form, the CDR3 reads TGTGCCAGCAGTTCCGGTCGTGGGCGGGAGGGCCAGGATACGCAGTATTTT. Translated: CASSSGRGREGQDTQYF.

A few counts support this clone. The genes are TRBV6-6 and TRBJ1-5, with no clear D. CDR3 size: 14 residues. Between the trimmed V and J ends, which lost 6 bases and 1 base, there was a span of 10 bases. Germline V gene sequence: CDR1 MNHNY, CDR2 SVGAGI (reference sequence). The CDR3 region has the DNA TGTGCCAGCAGACCCGGGGTAAGCAATCAGCCCCAGCATTTT. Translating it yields CASRPGVSNQPQHF.